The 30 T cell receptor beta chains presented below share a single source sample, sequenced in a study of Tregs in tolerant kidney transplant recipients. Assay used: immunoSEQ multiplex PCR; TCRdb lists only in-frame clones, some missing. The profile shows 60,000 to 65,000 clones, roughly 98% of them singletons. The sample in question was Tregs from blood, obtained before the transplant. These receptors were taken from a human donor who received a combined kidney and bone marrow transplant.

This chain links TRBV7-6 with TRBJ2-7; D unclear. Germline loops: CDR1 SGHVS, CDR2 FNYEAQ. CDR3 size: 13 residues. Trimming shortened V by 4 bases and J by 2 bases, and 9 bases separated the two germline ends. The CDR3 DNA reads TGTGCCAGCAGCTACCTGGGCACCTACGAGCAGTACTTC. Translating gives CASSYLGTYEQYF.

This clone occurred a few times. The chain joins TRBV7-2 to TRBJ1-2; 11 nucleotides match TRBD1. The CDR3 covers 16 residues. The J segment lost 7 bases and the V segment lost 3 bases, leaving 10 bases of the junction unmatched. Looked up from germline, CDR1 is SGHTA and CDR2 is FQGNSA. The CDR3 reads CASSFISGTGGFGYTF. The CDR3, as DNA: TGTGCCAGCAGCTTCATCTCGGGGACAGGGGGATTTGGCTACACCTTC.

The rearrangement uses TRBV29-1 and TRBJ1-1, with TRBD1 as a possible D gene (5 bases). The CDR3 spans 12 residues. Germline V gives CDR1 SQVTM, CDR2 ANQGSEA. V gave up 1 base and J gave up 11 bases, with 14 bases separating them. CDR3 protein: CSVEASGRDAFF. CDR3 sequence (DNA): TGCAGCGTTGAAGCCTCAGGGCGGGACGCTTTCTTT.

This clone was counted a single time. CDR3 nucleotide sequence: TGCGCCAGCAGCTTGGCACTAGCGGGAGGCCTTAGTGAGCAGTTCTTC. Translation: CASSLALAGGLSEQFF. The chain joins TRBV5-1 to TRBJ2-1; 12 bases match TRBD2. J was trimmed by 9 bases and V by 0 bases; bases with no gene match: 7. The V gene's germline CDR1 is SGHRS and CDR2 YFSETQ. The CDR3 covers 16 residues.

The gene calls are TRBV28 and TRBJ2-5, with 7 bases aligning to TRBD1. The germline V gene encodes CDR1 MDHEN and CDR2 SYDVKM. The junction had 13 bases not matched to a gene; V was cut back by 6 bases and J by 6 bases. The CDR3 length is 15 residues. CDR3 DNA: TGTGCCAGCAGCCTCAGGGGGATCGATAGAAAGACCCAGTACTTC. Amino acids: CASSLRGIDRKTQYF.

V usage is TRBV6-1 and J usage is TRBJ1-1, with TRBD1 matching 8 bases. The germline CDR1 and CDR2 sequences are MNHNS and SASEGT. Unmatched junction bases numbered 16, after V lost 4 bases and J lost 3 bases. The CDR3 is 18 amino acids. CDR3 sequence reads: CASSGRTGILFFDTEAFF. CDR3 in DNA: TGTGCCAGCAGTGGGAGGACAGGGATACTTTTCTTTGACACTGAAGCTTTCTTT.

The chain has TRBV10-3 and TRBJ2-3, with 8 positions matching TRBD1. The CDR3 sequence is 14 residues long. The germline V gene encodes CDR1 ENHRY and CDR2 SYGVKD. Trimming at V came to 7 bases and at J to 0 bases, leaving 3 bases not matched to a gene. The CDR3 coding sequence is TGTGCCATCAAGACAGGGGAGAGCACAGATACGCAGTATTTT. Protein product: CAIKTGESTDTQYF.

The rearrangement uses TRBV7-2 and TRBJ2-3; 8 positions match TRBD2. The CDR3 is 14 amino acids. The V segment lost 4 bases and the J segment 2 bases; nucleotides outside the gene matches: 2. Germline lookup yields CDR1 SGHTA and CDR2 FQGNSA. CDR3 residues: CASSSRGDTDTQYF. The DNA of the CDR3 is TGTGCCAGCAGCTCGCGGGGGGACACAGATACGCAGTATTTT. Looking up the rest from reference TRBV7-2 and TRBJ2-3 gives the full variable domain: GAGVSQSPSNKVTEKGKDVELRCDPISGHTALYWYRQSLGQGLEFLIYFQGNSAPDKSGLPSDRFSAERTGGSVSTLTIQRTQQEDSAVYLCASSSRGDTDTQYFGPGTRLTVL.

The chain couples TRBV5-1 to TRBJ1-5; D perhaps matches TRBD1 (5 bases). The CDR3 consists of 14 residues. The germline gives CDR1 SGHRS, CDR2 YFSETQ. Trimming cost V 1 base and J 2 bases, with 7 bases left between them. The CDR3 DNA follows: TGCGCCAGCAGCTTGACGGGGGGCAATCAGCCCCAGCATTTT. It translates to CASSLTGGNQPQHF.

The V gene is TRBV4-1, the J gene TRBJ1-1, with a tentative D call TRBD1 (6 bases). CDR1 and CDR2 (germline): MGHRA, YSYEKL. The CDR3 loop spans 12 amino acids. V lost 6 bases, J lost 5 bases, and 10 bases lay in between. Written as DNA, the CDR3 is TGCGCCAGCAGTTTTACAGGGACTGAAGCTTTCTTT. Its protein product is CASSFTGTEAFF.

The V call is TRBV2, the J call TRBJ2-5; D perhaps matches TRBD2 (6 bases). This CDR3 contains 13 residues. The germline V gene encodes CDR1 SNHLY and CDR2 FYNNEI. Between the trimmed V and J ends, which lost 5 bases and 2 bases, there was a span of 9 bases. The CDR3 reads CASSLGLQETQYF. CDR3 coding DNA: TGTGCCAGCAGTCTGGGACTTCAAGAGACCCAGTACTTC.

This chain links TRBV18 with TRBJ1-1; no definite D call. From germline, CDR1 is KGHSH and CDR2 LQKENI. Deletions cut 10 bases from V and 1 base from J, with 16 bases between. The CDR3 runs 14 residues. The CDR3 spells CATRLGQPNTEAFF. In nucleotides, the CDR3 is TGTGCCACCCGACTAGGGCAGCCGAACACTGAAGCTTTCTTT.

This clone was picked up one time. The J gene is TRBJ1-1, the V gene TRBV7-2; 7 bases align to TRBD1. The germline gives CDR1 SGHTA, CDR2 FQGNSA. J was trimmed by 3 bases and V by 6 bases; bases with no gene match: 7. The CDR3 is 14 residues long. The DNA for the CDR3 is TGTGCCAGCAGTAACAGGGGTGCGGACACTGAAGCTTTCTTT. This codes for CASSNRGADTEAFF.

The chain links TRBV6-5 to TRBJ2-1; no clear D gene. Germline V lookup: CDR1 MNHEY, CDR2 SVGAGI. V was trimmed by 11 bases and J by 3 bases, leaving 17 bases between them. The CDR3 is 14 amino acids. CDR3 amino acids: CASSGRGNYNEQFF. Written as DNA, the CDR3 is TGTGCCTCTTCGGGTCGCGGCAACTACAATGAGCAGTTCTTC.

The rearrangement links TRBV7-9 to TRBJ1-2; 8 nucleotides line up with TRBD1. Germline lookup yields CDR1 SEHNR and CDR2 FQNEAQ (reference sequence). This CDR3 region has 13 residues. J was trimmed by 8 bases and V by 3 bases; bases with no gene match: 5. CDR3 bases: TGTGCCAGCAGCTTTGGACAGGGTATAGGCTACACCTTC. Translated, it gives CASSFGQGIGYTF.

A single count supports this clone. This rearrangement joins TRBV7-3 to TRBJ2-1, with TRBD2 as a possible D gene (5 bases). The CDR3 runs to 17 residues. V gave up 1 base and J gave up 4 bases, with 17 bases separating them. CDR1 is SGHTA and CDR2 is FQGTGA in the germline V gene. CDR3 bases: TGTGCCAGCAGCTTAAGTTCCTCGGGAACGAGATACAATGAGCAGTTCTTC. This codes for CASSLSSSGTRYNEQFF.

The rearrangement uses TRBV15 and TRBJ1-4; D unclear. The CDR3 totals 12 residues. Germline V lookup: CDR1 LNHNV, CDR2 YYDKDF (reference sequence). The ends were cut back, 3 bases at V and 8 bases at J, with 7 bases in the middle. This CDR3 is CATSSPEEKLFF. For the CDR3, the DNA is TGTGCCACCAGCAGTCCCGAGGAAAAACTGTTTTTT. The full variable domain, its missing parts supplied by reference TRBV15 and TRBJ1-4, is DAMVIQNPRYQVTQFGKPVTLSCSQTLNHNVMYWYQQKSSQAPKLLFHYYDKDFNNEADTPDNFQSRRPNTSFCFLDIRSPGLGDTAMYLCATSSPEEKLFFGSGTQLSVL.

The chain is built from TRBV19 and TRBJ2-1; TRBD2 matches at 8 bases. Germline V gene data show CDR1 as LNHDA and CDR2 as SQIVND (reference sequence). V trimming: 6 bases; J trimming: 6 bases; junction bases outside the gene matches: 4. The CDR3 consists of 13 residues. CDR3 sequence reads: CASRVAGRNEQFF. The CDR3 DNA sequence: TGTGCCAGTAGAGTAGCGGGACGCAATGAGCAGTTCTTC.

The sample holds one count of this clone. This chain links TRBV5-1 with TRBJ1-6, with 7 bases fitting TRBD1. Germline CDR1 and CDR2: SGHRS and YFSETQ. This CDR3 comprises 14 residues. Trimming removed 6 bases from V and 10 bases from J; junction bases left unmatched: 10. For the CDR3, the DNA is TGCGCCAGCACGTACGGAGGGGGCCTATCACCCCTCCACTTT. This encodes CASTYGGGLSPLHF.

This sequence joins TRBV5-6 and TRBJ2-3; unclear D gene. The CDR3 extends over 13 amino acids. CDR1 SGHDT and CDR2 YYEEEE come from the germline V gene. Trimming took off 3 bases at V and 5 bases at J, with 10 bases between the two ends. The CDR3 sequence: CASSSTPQDTQYF. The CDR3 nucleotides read TGTGCCAGCAGCTCTACCCCGCAAGATACGCAGTATTTT.

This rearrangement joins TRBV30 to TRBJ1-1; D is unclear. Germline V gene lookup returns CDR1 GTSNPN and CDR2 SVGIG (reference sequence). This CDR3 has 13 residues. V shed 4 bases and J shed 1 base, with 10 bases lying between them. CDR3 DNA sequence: TGTGCCTGGACTCCCCCCCCGAACACTGAAGCTTTCTTT. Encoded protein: CAWTPPPNTEAFF.

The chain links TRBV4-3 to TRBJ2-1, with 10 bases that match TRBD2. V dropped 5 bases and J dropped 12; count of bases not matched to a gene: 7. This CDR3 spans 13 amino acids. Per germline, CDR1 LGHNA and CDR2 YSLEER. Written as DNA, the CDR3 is TGCGCCAGCAGCTTACTCAGCGGGGGGGCGCAGTTCTTC. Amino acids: CASSLLSGGAQFF.

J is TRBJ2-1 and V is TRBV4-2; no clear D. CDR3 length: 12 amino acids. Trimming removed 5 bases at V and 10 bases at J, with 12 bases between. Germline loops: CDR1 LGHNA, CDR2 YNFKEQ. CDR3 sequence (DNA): TGTGCCAGCAGCGGTCAGGTTCCCGAGCAGTTCTTC. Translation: CASSGQVPEQFF.

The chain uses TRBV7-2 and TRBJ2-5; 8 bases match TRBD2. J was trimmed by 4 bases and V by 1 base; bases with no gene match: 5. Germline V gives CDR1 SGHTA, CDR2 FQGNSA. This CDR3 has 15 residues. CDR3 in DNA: TGTGCCAGCAGCTTAGTTTCGGGGGGGGGAGAGACCCAGTACTTC. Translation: CASSLVSGGGETQYF. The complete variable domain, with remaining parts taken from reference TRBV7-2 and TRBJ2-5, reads GAGVSQSPSNKVTEKGKDVELRCDPISGHTALYWYRQSLGQGLEFLIYFQGNSAPDKSGLPSDRFSAERTGGSVSTLTIQRTQQEDSAVYLCASSLVSGGGETQYFGPGTRLLVL.

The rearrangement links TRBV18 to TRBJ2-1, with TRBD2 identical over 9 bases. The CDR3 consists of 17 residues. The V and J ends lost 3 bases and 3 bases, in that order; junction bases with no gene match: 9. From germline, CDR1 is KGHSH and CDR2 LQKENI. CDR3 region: CASSPYPGGGGYNEQFF. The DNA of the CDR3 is TGTGCCAGCTCACCCTACCCTGGCGGGGGGGGCTACAATGAGCAGTTCTTC.

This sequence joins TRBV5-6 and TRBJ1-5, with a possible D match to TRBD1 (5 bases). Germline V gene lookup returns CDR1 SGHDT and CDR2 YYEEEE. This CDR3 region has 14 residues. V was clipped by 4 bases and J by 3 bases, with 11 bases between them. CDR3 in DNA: TGTGCCAGCAGCCACGGGACTCTCAATCAGCCCCAGCATTTT. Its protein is CASSHGTLNQPQHF.

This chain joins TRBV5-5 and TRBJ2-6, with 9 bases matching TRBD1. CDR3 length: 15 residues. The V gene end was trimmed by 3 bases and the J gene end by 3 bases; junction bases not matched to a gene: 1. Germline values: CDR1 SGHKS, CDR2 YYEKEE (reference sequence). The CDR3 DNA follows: TGTGCCAGCAGCTGGACAGGGGTTGGGGCCAACGTCCTGACTTTC. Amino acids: CASSWTGVGANVLTF.

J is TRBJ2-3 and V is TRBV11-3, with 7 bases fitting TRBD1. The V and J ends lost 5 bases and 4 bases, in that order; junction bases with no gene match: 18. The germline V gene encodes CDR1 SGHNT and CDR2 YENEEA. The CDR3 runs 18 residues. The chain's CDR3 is CASSRITTGAKVADTQYF. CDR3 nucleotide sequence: TGTGCCAGCAGCCGCATCACCACAGGGGCGAAGGTTGCAGATACGCAGTATTTT.

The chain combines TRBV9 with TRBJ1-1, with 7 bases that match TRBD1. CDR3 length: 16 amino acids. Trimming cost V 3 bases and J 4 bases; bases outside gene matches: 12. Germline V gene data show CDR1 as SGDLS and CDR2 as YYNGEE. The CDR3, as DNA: TGTGCCAGCAGCGGCCAAGGGGACAGAGAGGGCACTGAAGCTTTCTTT. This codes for CASSGQGDREGTEAFF.

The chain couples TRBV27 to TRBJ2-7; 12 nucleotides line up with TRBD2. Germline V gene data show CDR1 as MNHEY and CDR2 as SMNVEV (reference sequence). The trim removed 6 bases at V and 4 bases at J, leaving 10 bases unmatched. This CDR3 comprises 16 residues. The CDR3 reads CASSRALAGGRYEQYF. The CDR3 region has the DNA TGTGCCAGCAGCAGGGCCCTAGCGGGGGGGCGATACGAGCAGTACTTC.